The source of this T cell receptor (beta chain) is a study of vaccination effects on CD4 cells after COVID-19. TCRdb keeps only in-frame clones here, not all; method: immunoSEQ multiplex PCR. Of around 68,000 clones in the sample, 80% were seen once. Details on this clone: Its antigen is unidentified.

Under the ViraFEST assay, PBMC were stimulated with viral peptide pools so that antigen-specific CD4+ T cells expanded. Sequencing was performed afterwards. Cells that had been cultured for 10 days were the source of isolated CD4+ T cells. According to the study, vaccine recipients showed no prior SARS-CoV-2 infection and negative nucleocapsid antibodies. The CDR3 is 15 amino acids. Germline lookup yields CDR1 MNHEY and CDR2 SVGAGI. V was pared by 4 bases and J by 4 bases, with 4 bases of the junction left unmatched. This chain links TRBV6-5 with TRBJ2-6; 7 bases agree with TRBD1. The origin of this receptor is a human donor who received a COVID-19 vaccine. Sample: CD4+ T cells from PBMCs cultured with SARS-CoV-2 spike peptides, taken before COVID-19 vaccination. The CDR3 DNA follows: TGTGCCAGCAGTTTCGACAGGGCGGGGGCCAACGTCCTGACTTTC. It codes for CASSFDRAGANVLTF.